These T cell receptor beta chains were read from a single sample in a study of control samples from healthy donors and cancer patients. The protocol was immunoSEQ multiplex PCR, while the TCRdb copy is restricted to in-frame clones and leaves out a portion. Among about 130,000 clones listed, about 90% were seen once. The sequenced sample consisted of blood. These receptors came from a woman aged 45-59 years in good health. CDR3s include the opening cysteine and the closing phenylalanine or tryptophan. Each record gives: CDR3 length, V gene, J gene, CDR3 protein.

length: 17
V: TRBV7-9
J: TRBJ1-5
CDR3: CASSSEGQGSGNQPQHF

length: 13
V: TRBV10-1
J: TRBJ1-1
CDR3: CASSEMRNTEAFF

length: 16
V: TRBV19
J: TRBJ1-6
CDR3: CASSILGQDRNSPLHF

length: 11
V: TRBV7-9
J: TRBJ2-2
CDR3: CADQGAGELFF

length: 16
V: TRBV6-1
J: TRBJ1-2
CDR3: CASSESSFWAAYGYTF

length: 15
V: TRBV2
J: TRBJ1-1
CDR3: CASSDFGGLDTEAFF

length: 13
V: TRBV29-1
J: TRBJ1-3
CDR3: CSVGAVSGNTIYF

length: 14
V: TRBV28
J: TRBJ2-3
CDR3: CASSFRQHTDTQYF

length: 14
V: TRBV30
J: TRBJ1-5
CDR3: CAWSDQGSNQPQHF

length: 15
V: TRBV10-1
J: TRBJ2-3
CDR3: CASSEFGGFINTQYF

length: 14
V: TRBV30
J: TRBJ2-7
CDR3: CAWSGPNTSYEQYF

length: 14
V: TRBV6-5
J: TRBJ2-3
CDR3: CASWVGGATDTQYF

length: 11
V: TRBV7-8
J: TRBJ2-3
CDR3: CASSLENTQYF

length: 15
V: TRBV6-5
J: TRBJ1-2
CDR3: CASSTRTGVNYGYTF

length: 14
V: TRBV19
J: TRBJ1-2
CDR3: CASSFGTDNYGYTF

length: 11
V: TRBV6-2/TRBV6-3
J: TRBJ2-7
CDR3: CASSLKYEQYF

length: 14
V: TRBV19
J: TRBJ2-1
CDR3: CASSILPTGGEQFF

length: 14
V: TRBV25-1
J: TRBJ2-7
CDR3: CASRVGSPSYEQYF

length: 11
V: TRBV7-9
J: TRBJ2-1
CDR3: CASSLGNEQFF

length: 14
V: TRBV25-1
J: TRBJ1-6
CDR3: CASSSSSYNSPLHF

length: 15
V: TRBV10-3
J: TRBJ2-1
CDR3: CAISERGPNYNEQFF

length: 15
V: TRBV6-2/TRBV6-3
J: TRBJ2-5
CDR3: CASSYPGQVQETQYF

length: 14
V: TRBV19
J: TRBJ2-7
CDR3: CASSTRDGPYEQYF

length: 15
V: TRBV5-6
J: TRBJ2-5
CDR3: CASSLIAGGGETQYF

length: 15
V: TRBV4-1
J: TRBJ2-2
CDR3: CASSQDREVTGELFF

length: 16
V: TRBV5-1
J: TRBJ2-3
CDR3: CASSLVSGGGTDTQYF

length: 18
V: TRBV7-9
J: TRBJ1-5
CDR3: CASSNGTGGLYSNQPQHF

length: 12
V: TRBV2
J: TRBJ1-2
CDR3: CASKGQGYGYTF

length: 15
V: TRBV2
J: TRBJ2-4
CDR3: CASSPGGTGKNIQYF

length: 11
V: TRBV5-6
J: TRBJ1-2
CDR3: CASRHTGGYTF

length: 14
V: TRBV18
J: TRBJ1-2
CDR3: CASSPSGENYGYTF

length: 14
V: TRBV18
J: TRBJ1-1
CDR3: CASSPLSGDTEAFF

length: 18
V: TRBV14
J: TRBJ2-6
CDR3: CASSQDRGRLSGANVLTF

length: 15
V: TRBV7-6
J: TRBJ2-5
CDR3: CASSLRSGVRETQYF

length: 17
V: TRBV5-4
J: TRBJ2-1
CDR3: CASSLNPWDRVSDEQFF

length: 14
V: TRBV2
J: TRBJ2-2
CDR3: CASGPGSRAGELFF

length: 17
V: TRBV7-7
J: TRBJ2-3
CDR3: CASSLSSGTSSTDTQYF

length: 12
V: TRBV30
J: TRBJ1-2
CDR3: CAWSRDREGYTF

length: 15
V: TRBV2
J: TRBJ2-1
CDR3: CASSETTSGVSEQFF

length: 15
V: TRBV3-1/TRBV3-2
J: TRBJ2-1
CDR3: CASSQVPSGDHEQFF

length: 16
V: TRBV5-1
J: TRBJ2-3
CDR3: CASNLQGRGSTDTQYF

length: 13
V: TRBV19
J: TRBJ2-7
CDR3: CASSMRTSYEQYF

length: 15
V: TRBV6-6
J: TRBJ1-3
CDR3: CASSYSGDSGNTIYF

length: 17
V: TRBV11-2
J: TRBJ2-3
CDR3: CASSYTGSGGHTDTQYF